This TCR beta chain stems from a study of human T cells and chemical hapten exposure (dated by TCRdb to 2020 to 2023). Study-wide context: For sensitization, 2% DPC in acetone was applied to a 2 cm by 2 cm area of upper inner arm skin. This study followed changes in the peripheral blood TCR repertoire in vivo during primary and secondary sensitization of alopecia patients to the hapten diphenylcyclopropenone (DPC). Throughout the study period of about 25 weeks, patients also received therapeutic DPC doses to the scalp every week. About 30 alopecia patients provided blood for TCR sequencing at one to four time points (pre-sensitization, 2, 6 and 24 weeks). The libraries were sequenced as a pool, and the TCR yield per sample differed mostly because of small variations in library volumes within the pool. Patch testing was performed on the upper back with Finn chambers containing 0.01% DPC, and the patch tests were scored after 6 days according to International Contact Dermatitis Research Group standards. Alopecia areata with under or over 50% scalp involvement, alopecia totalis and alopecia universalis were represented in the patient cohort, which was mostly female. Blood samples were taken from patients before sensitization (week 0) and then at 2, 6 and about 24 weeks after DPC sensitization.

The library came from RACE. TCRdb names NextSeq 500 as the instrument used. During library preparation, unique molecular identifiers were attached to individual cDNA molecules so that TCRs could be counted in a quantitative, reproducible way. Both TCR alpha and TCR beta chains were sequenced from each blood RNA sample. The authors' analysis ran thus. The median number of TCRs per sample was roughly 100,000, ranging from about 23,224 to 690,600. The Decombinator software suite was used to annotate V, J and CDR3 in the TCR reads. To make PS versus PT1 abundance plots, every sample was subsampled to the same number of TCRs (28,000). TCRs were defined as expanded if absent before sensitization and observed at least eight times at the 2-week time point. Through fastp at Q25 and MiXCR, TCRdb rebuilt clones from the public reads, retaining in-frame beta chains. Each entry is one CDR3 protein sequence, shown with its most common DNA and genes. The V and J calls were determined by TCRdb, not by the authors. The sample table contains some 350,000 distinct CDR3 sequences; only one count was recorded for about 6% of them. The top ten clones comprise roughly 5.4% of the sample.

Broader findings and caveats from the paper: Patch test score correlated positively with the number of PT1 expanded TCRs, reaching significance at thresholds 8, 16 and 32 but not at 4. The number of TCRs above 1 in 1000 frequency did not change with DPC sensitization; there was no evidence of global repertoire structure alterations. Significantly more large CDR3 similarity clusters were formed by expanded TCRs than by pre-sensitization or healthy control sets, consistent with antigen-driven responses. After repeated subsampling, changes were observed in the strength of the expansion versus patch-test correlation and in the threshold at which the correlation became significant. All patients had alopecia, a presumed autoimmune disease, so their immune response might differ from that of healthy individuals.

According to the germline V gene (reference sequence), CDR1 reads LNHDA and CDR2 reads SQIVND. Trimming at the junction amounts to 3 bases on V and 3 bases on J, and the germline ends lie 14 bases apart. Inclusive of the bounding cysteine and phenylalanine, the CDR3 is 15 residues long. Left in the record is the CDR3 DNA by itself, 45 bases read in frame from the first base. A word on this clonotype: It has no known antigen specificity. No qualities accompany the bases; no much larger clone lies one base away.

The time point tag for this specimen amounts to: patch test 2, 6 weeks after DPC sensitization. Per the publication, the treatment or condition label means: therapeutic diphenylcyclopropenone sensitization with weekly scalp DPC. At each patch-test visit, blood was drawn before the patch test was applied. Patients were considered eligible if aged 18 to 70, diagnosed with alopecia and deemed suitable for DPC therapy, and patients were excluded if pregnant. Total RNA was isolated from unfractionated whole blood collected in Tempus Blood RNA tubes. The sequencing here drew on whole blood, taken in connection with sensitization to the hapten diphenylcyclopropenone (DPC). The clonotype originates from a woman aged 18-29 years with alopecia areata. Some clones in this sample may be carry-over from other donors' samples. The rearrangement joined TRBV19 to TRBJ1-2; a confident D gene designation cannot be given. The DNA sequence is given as TGTGCCAGTAGTATTGGATCTCGCCAGGACTATGGCTACACCTTC. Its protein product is CASSIGSRQDYGYTF.